The rows below give T cell receptor beta chains drawn from one sample of a study of blood T cells in healthy people across ages. TCRdb redid the calling of the 5' RACE reads with MiXCR, one entry per CDR3 protein. In the table there are 1.8 million or so distinct CDR3 sequences, approximately 40% of which are singletons. The sequenced material came from blood. Every receptor here comes from a human donor in good health. Both conserved end residues are part of each CDR3. D genes are given only for firm matches. Some rows have no size entry. The others give once, few or many, or a class for an expanded clone.

once,NA,TRBJ2-7,TRBV7-9,TGTACCAGCAGCTCCACAGGATCCTACTACGAGCAGTACTTC,CTSSSTGSYYEQYF
few,TRBD1,TRBJ1-2,TRBV7-8,TGTGCCAGCAGCCCCGCGGGGGGACAGTCAATCTATGGCTACACCTTC,CASSPAGGQSIYGYTF
NA,TRBD1,TRBJ1-5,TRBV10-3,TGTGCCATCTCCGGGACAGACTCAGATCAGCCCCAGCATTTT,CAISGTDSDQPQHF
many,NA,TRBJ2-7,TRBV5-1,TGCGCCAGCAGCTTGCTGGACTCACAATACGAGCAGTACTTC,CASSLLDSQYEQYF
NA,TRBD1,TRBJ1-2,TRBV13,TGTGCCAGCAGCTGGGACAGGGGAAGTGGCTACACCTTC,CASSWDRGSGYTF
few,NA,TRBJ2-1,TRBV27,TGTGCCAGCAGTTTACCATCATCCTATAATGCTGAGCAGTTCTTC,CASSLPSSYNAEQFF
NA,NA,TRBJ2-1,TRBV29-1,TGCAGCCTCCGATCCCGACGTAACGACAATGAGCAGTTCTTC,CSLRSRRNDNEQFF
NA,NA,TRBJ2-1,TRBV7-2,TGTGCCAGCAGCTTAGTATTTGATATCTCCTACAATGAGCAGTTCTTC,CASSLVFDISYNEQFF
NA,NA,TRBJ2-7,TRBV7-8,TGTGCCAGCAGCTATGACGGGGATCCTACCTACGAGCAGTACTTC,CASSYDGDPTYEQYF
NA,NA,TRBJ2-7,TRBV7-9,TGTGCCAGCAGCCATGGGACACCTTACGAGCAGTACTTC,CASSHGTPYEQYF
many,NA,TRBJ2-1,TRBV4-3,TGCGCCAGCAGCCATCTGGAGGGGAATGAGCAGTTCTTC,CASSHLEGNEQFF
NA,NA,TRBJ2-3,TRBV4-1,TGCGCCAGCAGCCAAGTCCTAGCACTGACAGATACGCAGTATTTT,CASSQVLALTDTQYF
NA,NA,TRBJ2-7,TRBV10-2,TGCGCCAGCAGTGAGGGAGGACAGATCTACGAGCAGTACTTC,CASSEGGQIYEQYF
few,NA,TRBJ1-4,TRBV7-8,TGTGCCAGCGCTAAGAGCCGCGAAAAACTGTTTTTT,CASAKSREKLFF
NA,NA,TRBJ2-6,TRBV7-9,TGTGCCAGCACAGGGAGAGATGGATTCAACTCTGGGGCCAACGTCCTGACTTTC,CASTGRDGFNSGANVLTF
NA,NA,TRBJ2-3,TRBV6-5,TGTGCCAGCAGCCTTACAATCCCATCTAGCACAGATACGCAGTATTTT,CASSLTIPSSTDTQYF
NA,NA,TRBJ1-2,TRBV15,TGTGCCACCAGCAGTGGTCAGTTCCTCCATGGCTACACCTTC,CATSSGQFLHGYTF
NA,NA,TRBJ2-7,TRBV10-3,TGTGCCATCAGTGGCCGACAAGACGAGCAGTACTTC,CAISGRQDEQYF
NA,NA,TRBJ1-4,TRBV27,TGTGCCAGCAGTTTGGTCTGGGGGAGGGAGGATGAAAAACTGTTTTTT,CASSLVWGREDEKLFF
NA,TRBD2,TRBJ2-1,TRBV2,TGTGCCAGCAGTGACCTACGGGGGGACCGTAATGAGCAGTTCTTC,CASSDLRGDRNEQFF
few,NA,TRBJ2-7,TRBV11-2,TGTGCCAGCAGCTCCCCCGGGACAACGGACGAGCAGTACTTC,CASSSPGTTDEQYF
NA,TRBD1,TRBJ2-1,TRBV15,TGTGCCACCAGCAGAGCCGGGACAGGATCCTACAATGAGCAGTTCTTC,CATSRAGTGSYNEQFF
once,TRBD1,TRBJ2-7,TRBV7-9,TGTGCCAGCAGCTTAGGAGGGTCAGGGGGCATCTGCGAGCAGTACTTC,CASSLGGSGGICEQYF
once,NA,TRBJ1-6,TRBV5-1,TGCGCCAGCAGCTTGGAGGGGGATCGGGGGGATTCACCCCTCCACTTT,CASSLEGDRGDSPLHF
NA,NA,TRBJ2-1,TRBV24-1,TGTGCCACCAGTGAGGTTGGGAGCTCCTACAATGAGCAGTTCTTC,CATSEVGSSYNEQFF
NA,NA,TRBJ2-3,TRBV29-1,TGCAGCGTTAGACAAGGTCCTTATCCTAGCACAGATACGCAGTATTTT,CSVRQGPYPSTDTQYF
few,TRBD2,TRBJ2-7,TRBV6-6,TGTGCCAGCAGCCTTACTAGCGGGGGCCACTACGAGCAGTACTTC,CASSLTSGGHYEQYF
few,NA,TRBJ2-4,TRBV7-9,TGTGCCAGCACCGAAGATACAGGGCGGCAGTACTTC,CASTEDTGRQYF
NA,TRBD2,TRBJ2-7,TRBV5-1,TGCGCCAGCAGCTCCGGACTAGCCGTTATTTCCTACGAGCAGTACTTC,CASSSGLAVISYEQYF
few,TRBD1,TRBJ2-5,TRBV24-1,TGTGCCACCAGTGTCGGGGACAGTCAACAAGAGACCCAGTACTTC,CATSVGDSQQETQYF
NA,NA,TRBJ1-2,TRBV7-9,TGTGCCAGCAGCTTCGGGACACCTCCTAACTATGGCTACACCTTC,CASSFGTPPNYGYTF
many,NA,TRBJ1-5,TRBV20-1,TGCAGTGCCCCCTTTTTGGATCAGCCCCAGCATTTT,CSAPFLDQPQHF
NA,TRBD2,TRBJ2-1,TRBV7-3,TGTGCCAGCAGGTCCCTACTAGCGGGGGTGAATGAGCAGTTCTTC,CASRSLLAGVNEQFF
NA,NA,TRBJ2-7,TRBV27,TGTGCCAGCAGTTCCGGAGAGGGGGGTCGCTACGAGCAGTACTTC,CASSSGEGGRYEQYF
many,TRBD1,TRBJ1-2,TRBV4-1,TGCGCCAGCAGCCAAGTTGGGGACAGATCGCGCTACACCTTC,CASSQVGDRSRYTF
few,NA,TRBJ1-2,TRBV15,TGTGCCACCAGAAGAACCCAGGGAAGGGGGATATATGGCTACACCTTC,CATRRTQGRGIYGYTF